This T cell receptor (beta chain) was sequenced during a study of T cell repertoires in cytomegalovirus infection. The overall study: As its CMV epitopes, the study selected recently identified HLA-C-restricted and well-studied HLA-B-restricted targets. Broader study findings: HLA-C-restricted TCR beta clonotypes specific for CMV led the ex vivo response.

Details on this clonotype: Its specificity is not known.

Using its own MiXCR run on the reads, TCRdb lists one record per CDR3 protein. Among about 110,000 distinct CDR3 sequences listed, 35% to 50% were seen once. The CDR3 has 14 residues. V was cut by 3 bases and J by 1 base, with 7 bases left in between. V gene TRBV12-3 or TRBV12-4 combines with J gene TRBJ1-5, with D uncertain. This specimen consisted of CD8+ T cells from cultured PBMCs, obtained from culture after CMV antigen stimulation. The sequence was collected from a human donor in good health (CMV status not recorded). Some clones in this sample may be carry-over from other donors' samples. As DNA, the CDR3 is TGTGCCAGCAGTTTCTCGGACAGCAATCAGCCCCAGCATTTT. Residues: CASSFSDSNQPQHF.